This record looks at one T cell receptor (beta chain) sequence and its context. The sample comes from a study of blood T cell repertoires in COVID-19. CDR1 and CDR2 from the germline V gene are SNHLY and FYNNEI. The trim removed 6 bases at V and 9 bases at J, leaving 7 bases unmatched. The CDR3 loop spans 15 amino acids. TCRdb's copy holds only in-frame clones and misses some; the assay was immunoSEQ multiplex PCR. The sample gives about 170,000 clones, approximately 85% of which show up once; 6.9% is in the top ten. Material: peripheral blood. This TCR was sampled from a man older than 75 with COVID-19, enrolled during active disease. The chain couples TRBV2 to TRBJ2-1, with 14 nucleotides matching TRBD2. CDR3 sequence reads: CASRETSGGAGEQFF. The CDR3 DNA reads as TGTGCCAGCAGGGAGACTAGCGGGGGGGCCGGTGAGCAGTTCTTC.